This T cell receptor (beta chain) is from a study of Ad26.COV2.S vaccination and SARS-CoV-2 variants. For the study at large: The donor belonged to the COV1001 Ad26.COV2.S trial arm. Administration of Ad26.COV2.S was intramuscular, either once or twice 56 days apart.

Germline V CDR1 and CDR2: MNHNY, SVGAGI (reference sequence). Trimming left V 7 bases short and J 6 bases short, with 4 bases between. This CDR3 is 10 amino acids long. Treatment defined: roughly 20 received Ad26.COV2.S at low or high dose, single or two shots; about 5 received placebo; per-sample allocation not given. The samples date from day 63 after the first vaccine or placebo injection. In the vaccine, an Ad26 vector expressed the SARS-CoV-2 spike of the Wuhan strain. Produced via immunoSEQ multiplex PCR; TCRdb's table is partial and in-frame only. Here the sample spans around 450,000 clones, around nine tenths being singletons.

Here the sequenced sample was peripheral blood, taken in a trial of Ad26.COV2.S vaccine versus placebo. This chain uses TRBV6-6 with TRBJ2-4; D is uncertain. This TCR derives from a person aged 18-60 years who received the Ad26.COV2.S COVID-19 vaccine or a placebo. CDR3 amino acids: CASMLNIQYF. In nucleotides, the CDR3 is TGTGCCAGCATGCTAAACATTCAGTACTTC.